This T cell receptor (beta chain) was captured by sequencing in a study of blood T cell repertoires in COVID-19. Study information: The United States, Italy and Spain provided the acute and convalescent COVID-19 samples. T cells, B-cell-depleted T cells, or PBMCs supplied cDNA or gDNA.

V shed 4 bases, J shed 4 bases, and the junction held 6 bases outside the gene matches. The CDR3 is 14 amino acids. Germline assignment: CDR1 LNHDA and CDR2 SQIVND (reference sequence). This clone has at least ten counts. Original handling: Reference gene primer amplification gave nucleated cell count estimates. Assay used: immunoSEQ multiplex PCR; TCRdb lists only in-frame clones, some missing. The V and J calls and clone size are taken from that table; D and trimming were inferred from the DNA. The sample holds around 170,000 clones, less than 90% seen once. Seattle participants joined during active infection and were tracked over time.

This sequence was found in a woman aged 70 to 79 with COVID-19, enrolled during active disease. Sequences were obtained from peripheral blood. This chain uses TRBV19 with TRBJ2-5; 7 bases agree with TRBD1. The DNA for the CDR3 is TGTGCCAGTAGTACCACCCGACAGGGAGAGACCCAGTACTTC. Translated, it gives CASSTTRQGETQYF.